This T cell receptor (beta chain) was recorded in a study of cytomegalovirus exposure and HLA in healthy donors. Per germline, CDR1 MGHRA and CDR2 YSYEKL. CDR3 length equals 13 residues. The trim removed 2 bases at V and 5 bases at J, leaving 3 bases unmatched. Notes on the study in general: One later analysis reportedly identified an Asian-associated ancestry cluster that showed fewer N-insertions than the approximately 710-donor mean. A few CMV-associated chains proved CMV antigen-specific in vitro.

Researchers ran the PCR with 60 Vbeta and 13 Jbeta primers. Some clones are missing from TCRdb's copy, which holds only in-frame ones; the method was immunoSEQ multiplex PCR. In the table there are about 150,000 clones, roughly 74% of which are singletons. This clone appeared many times. Its specificity is not known. The identical CDR3 is also encoded by other nucleotide sequences in the sample. The sequenced sample consisted of PBMCs. This TCR was sampled from a man aged 18 to 30 in good health and CMV-seropositive. The chain employs TRBV4-1 and TRBJ2-7, with TRBD1 identical over 7 bases. The CDR3 sequence is CASSQPTGDEQYF. DNA for the CDR3: TGCGCCAGCAGCCAACCCACAGGGGACGAGCAGTACTTC.